These T cell receptor beta chains were read from a single sample in a study of T cell responses to AZD1222 COVID-19 vaccine. Method: immunoSEQ multiplex PCR; TCRdb's copy keeps in-frame clones and lacks some. The data contain some 86,000 clones, more than 75% of them singletons. Sequenced material: peripheral blood, taken on day 0 of AZD1222 vaccination. The receptor source for this set is an adult in good health. CDR3s include the opening cysteine and the closing phenylalanine or tryptophan. Each record gives: D gene, J gene, V gene, clone size, CDR3 protein, CDR3 DNA. The D gene is left open where the match is weak. The size of a clone is reported for some rows only, either as once, few or many, or as a class for expanded clones.

D: TRBD1; J: TRBJ1-2; V: TRBV19; size: NA; CDR3: CASSSRDRGNYGYTF; DNA: TGTGCCAGTAGTAGCCGGGACAGGGGCAACTATGGCTACACCTTC
D: NA; J: TRBJ1-1; V: TRBV21-1; size: NA; CDR3: CASIPGGTGETEAFF; DNA: TGTGCCAGCATCCCAGGGGGGACAGGGGAAACTGAAGCTTTCTTT
D: TRBD2; J: TRBJ2-3; V: TRBV15; size: NA; CDR3: CATSRARSGSRGDTQYF; DNA: TGTGCCACCAGCAGAGCCCGTAGCGGGAGTCGGGGAGATACGCAGTATTTT
D: NA; J: TRBJ2-2; V: TRBV5-1; size: NA; CDR3: CASRIQISNTGELFF; DNA: TGCGCCAGCAGAATACAGATTTCAAACACCGGGGAGCTGTTTTTT
D: NA; J: TRBJ1-3; V: TRBV28; size: NA; CDR3: CASSFTGSGNTIYF; DNA: TGTGCCAGCAGTTTTACAGGCTCTGGAAACACCATATATTTT
D: NA; J: TRBJ1-1; V: TRBV15; size: NA; CDR3: CATSRDGFWGTEAFF; DNA: TGTGCCACCAGCAGAGATGGTTTCTGGGGCACTGAAGCTTTCTTT
D: NA; J: TRBJ1-2; V: TRBV29-1; size: NA; CDR3: CSSWGPAGYTF; DNA: TGCAGCTCTTGGGGCCCCGCCGGCTACACCTTC
D: NA; J: TRBJ1-4; V: TRBV4-1; size: NA; CDR3: CASSQGYSPTNEKLFF; DNA: TGCGCCAGCAGCCAAGGTTATTCACCAACTAATGAAAAACTGTTTTTT
D: TRBD2; J: TRBJ2-7; V: TRBV19; size: NA; CDR3: CASTPSYSGRPSYEQYF; DNA: TGTGCCAGTACCCCATCTTATAGCGGGAGGCCTAGCTACGAGCAGTACTTC
D: TRBD2; J: TRBJ2-1; V: TRBV28; size: once; CDR3: CASTPNRGQGSLAGGGNEQFF; DNA: TGTGCCAGCACCCCCAATCGAGGACAGGGATCACTAGCGGGGGGGGGCAATGAGCAGTTCTTC
D: TRBD1; J: TRBJ1-2; V: TRBV6-5; size: NA; CDR3: CASTSLRAGGYGYTF; DNA: TGTGCCAGCACCAGCCTGCGGGCAGGGGGCTATGGCTACACCTTC
D: NA; J: TRBJ2-5; V: TRBV12-5; size: few; CDR3: CASGLVEETQYF; DNA: TGTGCTAGTGGTTTGGTGGAAGAGACCCAGTACTTC
D: NA; J: TRBJ2-5; V: TRBV6-5; size: NA; CDR3: CASTREGETQYF; DNA: TGTGCCAGCACCAGGGAAGGAGAGACCCAGTACTTC
D: NA; J: TRBJ1-1; V: TRBV4-2; size: NA; CDR3: CASSQDPAQGVMAFF; DNA: TGTGCCAGCAGCCAAGATCCGGCACAGGGCGTGATGGCTTTCTTT
D: TRBD1; J: TRBJ2-5; V: TRBV5-4; size: NA; CDR3: CASSRQGRETQYF; DNA: TGTGCCAGCAGCAGACAGGGAAGGGAGACCCAGTACTTC
D: TRBD1; J: TRBJ2-1; V: TRBV29-1; size: NA; CDR3: CGQGSYNEQFF; DNA: TGCGGACAGGGCTCCTACAATGAGCAGTTCTTC
D: NA; J: TRBJ1-5; V: TRBV24-1; size: NA; CDR3: CATSGHQGSINQPQHF; DNA: TGTGCCACCAGTGGCCACCAGGGTTCGATCAATCAGCCCCAGCATTTT
D: NA; J: TRBJ1-1; V: TRBV7-9; size: NA; CDR3: CASSLAAGMSTEAFF; DNA: TGTGCCAGCAGCTTAGCGGCAGGGATGAGCACTGAAGCTTTCTTT
D: NA; J: TRBJ2-5; V: TRBV18; size: NA; CDR3: CASSPVAAQETQYF; DNA: TGTGCCAGCTCACCGGTGGCAGCTCAAGAGACCCAGTACTTC
D: NA; J: TRBJ2-7; V: TRBV7-6; size: NA; CDR3: CASSLVQDLSYEQYF; DNA: TGTGCCAGCAGCTTAGTACAGGACCTCTCCTACGAGCAGTACTTC
D: TRBD1; J: TRBJ2-1; V: TRBV19; size: NA; CDR3: CASSPAYRGLGYNEQFF; DNA: TGTGCCAGTAGTCCCGCTTACAGGGGGTTGGGGTACAATGAGCAGTTCTTC
D: NA; J: TRBJ1-1; V: TRBV5-1; size: NA; CDR3: CASSLTSTENTEAFF; DNA: TGCGCCAGCAGCCTTACTTCGACAGAGAACACTGAAGCTTTCTTT
D: TRBD1; J: TRBJ1-2; V: TRBV4-1; size: NA; CDR3: CASSQAGTGGYGYTF; DNA: TGCGCCAGCAGCCAAGCCGGGACAGGGGGCTATGGCTACACCTTC
D: NA; J: TRBJ2-4; V: TRBV5-4; size: NA; CDR3: CASSLEGGPKNIQYF; DNA: TGTGCCAGCAGCTTGGAGGGGGGTCCCAAAAACATTCAGTACTTC
D: NA; J: TRBJ2-3; V: TRBV28; size: NA; CDR3: CASRDPLPGDTQYF; DNA: TGTGCCAGCAGAGACCCCCTCCCGGGTGATACGCAGTATTTT
D: NA; J: TRBJ1-4; V: TRBV18; size: few; CDR3: CASTSTVNEKLFF; DNA: TGTGCCAGCACCAGTACGGTTAATGAAAAACTGTTTTTT
D: TRBD1; J: TRBJ1-1; V: TRBV3-1/TRBV3-2; size: NA; CDR3: CASSHGDRGTEAFF; DNA: TGTGCCAGCAGCCACGGGGACAGGGGAACTGAAGCTTTCTTT
D: NA; J: TRBJ1-1; V: TRBV30; size: NA; CDR3: CKLDGPNTEAFF; DNA: TGTAAGCTTGACGGACCGAACACTGAAGCTTTCTTT
D: NA; J: TRBJ1-2; V: TRBV29-1; size: NA; CDR3: CSVEGTPYGYTF; DNA: TGCAGCGTTGAGGGGACACCCTATGGCTACACCTTC
D: TRBD2; J: TRBJ2-1; V: TRBV5-4; size: NA; CDR3: CASSTRDRRLAGTYNEQFF; DNA: TGTGCCAGCAGCACCCGGGACAGGCGACTAGCGGGAACCTACAATGAGCAGTTCTTC
D: TRBD1; J: TRBJ1-1; V: TRBV9; size: once; CDR3: CASSDPGQPNTEAFF; DNA: TGTGCCAGCAGCGACCCGGGACAGCCGAACACTGAAGCTTTCTTT
D: NA; J: TRBJ1-2; V: TRBV7-8; size: NA; CDR3: CASSTPSAADLYGYTF; DNA: TGTGCCAGCAGCACCCCGTCGGCGGCCGACCTCTATGGCTACACCTTC
D: NA; J: TRBJ2-1; V: TRBV28; size: NA; CDR3: CASSFSRYEQFF; DNA: TGTGCCAGCAGTTTCTCCCGATATGAGCAGTTCTTC
D: NA; J: TRBJ1-4; V: TRBV19; size: once; CDR3: CASSRTTNEKLFF; DNA: TGTGCCAGTAGTAGGACAACTAATGAAAAACTGTTTTTT
D: NA; J: TRBJ1-2; V: TRBV2; size: few; CDR3: CATRGGFLPANYGYTF; DNA: TGTGCCACCCGGGGCGGATTCCTCCCAGCTAACTATGGCTACACCTTC
D: TRBD2; J: TRBJ2-1; V: TRBV10-2; size: NA; CDR3: CASRDSGGARNEQFF; DNA: TGCGCCAGCAGGGATAGCGGGGGGGCCAGGAATGAGCAGTTCTTC
D: TRBD1; J: TRBJ2-7; V: TRBV5-1; size: NA; CDR3: CASSLWTGPNYEQYF; DNA: TGCGCCAGCAGCCTCTGGACAGGGCCCAACTACGAGCAGTACTTC
D: NA; J: TRBJ2-2; V: TRBV6-5; size: NA; CDR3: CASTGGYRELFF; DNA: TGTGCCAGCACGGGGGGCTACCGGGAGCTGTTTTTT
D: NA; J: TRBJ2-5; V: TRBV29-1; size: NA; CDR3: CSVDLAPGQETQYF; DNA: TGCAGCGTTGATTTGGCCCCGGGCCAAGAGACCCAGTACTTC
D: TRBD1; J: TRBJ2-1; V: TRBV6-5; size: NA; CDR3: CASSPRDRDYHEQFF; DNA: TGTGCCAGCAGTCCCCGGGACAGGGACTACCATGAGCAGTTCTTC
D: NA; J: TRBJ1-4; V: TRBV6-5; size: NA; CDR3: CASSYRGGEKLFF; DNA: TGTGCCAGCAGTTACAGGGGTGGAGAAAAACTGTTTTTT
D: NA; J: TRBJ2-7; V: TRBV28; size: NA; CDR3: CASSSPTENYEQYF; DNA: TGTGCCAGCAGTTCCCCAACAGAGAACTACGAGCAGTACTTC
D: NA; J: TRBJ1-6; V: TRBV30; size: NA; CDR3: CAWNLDTRPNSPLHF; DNA: TGTGCCTGGAACTTGGATACCCGGCCTAATTCACCCCTCCACTTT
D: NA; J: TRBJ1-6; V: TRBV18; size: NA; CDR3: CASASGVRDSPLHF; DNA: TGTGCCAGCGCTTCAGGGGTTAGGGATTCACCCCTCCACTTT
D: NA; J: TRBJ2-3; V: TRBV20-1; size: NA; CDR3: CSAREDTQYF; DNA: TGCAGTGCTAGAGAGGATACGCAGTATTTT
D: NA; J: TRBJ1-4; V: TRBV30; size: NA; CDR3: CAWSAPGGNNEKLFF; DNA: TGTGCCTGGTCAGCCCCCGGGGGCAATAATGAAAAACTGTTTTTT
D: NA; J: TRBJ2-5; V: TRBV24-1; size: NA; CDR3: CATSDLGKARETQYF; DNA: TGTGCCACCAGTGATTTAGGAAAAGCCCGGGAGACCCAGTACTTC
D: NA; J: TRBJ2-7; V: TRBV5-1; size: NA; CDR3: CASSPRPDVASSGAYEQYF; DNA: TGCGCCAGCAGTCCTAGGCCGGACGTCGCCTCCTCCGGAGCCTACGAGCAGTACTTC
D: TRBD2; J: TRBJ2-3; V: TRBV29-1; size: NA; CDR3: CSVPSGLTDTQYF; DNA: TGCAGCGTTCCTAGCGGGCTCACAGATACGCAGTATTTT
D: NA; J: TRBJ2-7; V: TRBV10-2; size: few; CDR3: CASGETLTIGGQYF; DNA: TGCGCCAGCGGAGAAACATTGACAATTGGCGGGCAGTACTTC
D: TRBD1; J: TRBJ2-5; V: TRBV9; size: NA; CDR3: CASSTGTGVETQYF; DNA: TGTGCCAGCAGCACCGGGACAGGGGTAGAGACCCAGTACTTC
D: NA; J: TRBJ2-7; V: TRBV5-4; size: once; CDR3: CASSFLGGSREQYF; DNA: TGTGCCAGCAGCTTCCTCGGGGGCTCTCGGGAGCAGTACTTC
D: TRBD2; J: TRBJ2-7; V: TRBV6-1; size: NA; CDR3: CASSDRAGGPYEQYF; DNA: TGTGCCAGCAGTGATCGTGCGGGAGGGCCCTACGAGCAGTACTTC
D: TRBD1; J: TRBJ2-7; V: TRBV6-5; size: NA; CDR3: CASSDRGGVREQYF; DNA: TGTGCCAGCAGCGACAGGGGAGGAGTTCGCGAGCAGTACTTC